This TCR beta chain comes out of a study of blood T cells in healthy people across ages. The junction had 5 bases not matched to a gene; V was cut back by 4 bases and J by 2 bases. The CDR3 is 15 residues long. The germline V gene has CDR1 SGHDN and CDR2 FVKESK. The authors ran a second PCR of about 7 to 11 cycles using a sample-barcoded 5' primer and a J-beta primer mix. MiXCR was run by TCRdb on the 5' RACE reads, yielding one entry per CDR3 protein. The repertoire holds about 970,000 distinct CDR3 sequences, about 51% seen once, with about a fifth in the top ten. The draw of peripheral blood yielded ten milliliters from each donor.

The receptor comes from a woman aged 55-70 years in good health. Sequencing input: blood. The rearrangement joins TRBV14 to TRBJ2-3; 8 bases are shared with TRBD1. CDR3 sequence: CASSRQGSPTDTQYF. Written as DNA, the CDR3 is TGTGCCAGCAGCCGACAGGGGAGCCCCACAGATACGCAGTATTTT.